Listed below are T cell receptor beta chains from one sample, sequenced in a study of control samples from healthy donors and cancer patients. The protocol was immunoSEQ multiplex PCR, while the TCRdb copy is restricted to in-frame clones and leaves out a portion. Of approximately 100,000 clones in the sample, roughly four fifths were seen once. The sample was blood. The source is a man aged 55-75 years in good health. CDR3s include the opening cysteine and the closing phenylalanine or tryptophan. Fields, in order: J gene, CDR3 length, V gene, CDR3 protein.

>TRBJ2-1|15|TRBV5-1
CASSLVDRGDSEQFF
>TRBJ2-6|16|TRBV30
CAWGEELSSGANVLTF
>TRBJ1-1|13|TRBV29-1
CSGGDGMNTEAFF
>TRBJ1-6|16|TRBV4-2
CASSQDQTGLNSPLHF
>TRBJ1-5|15|TRBV18
CASSRGQGVGQPQHF
>TRBJ1-6|15|TRBV9
CASSTRTGQGSPLHF
>TRBJ2-2|15|TRBV6-5
CASSFGEGRIGELFF
>TRBJ2-5|15|TRBV14
CASSQAKGLMETQYF
>TRBJ2-2|14|TRBV7-7
CASSLDPDTGELFF
>TRBJ2-3|15|TRBV6-5
CASSTGQGRADTQYF
>TRBJ2-5|17|TRBV6-1
CASSESRGARGQETQYF
>TRBJ1-1|14|TRBV7-9
CASSLQGRATEAFF
>TRBJ2-2|16|TRBV11-2
CASSFWPGQYTGELFF
>TRBJ2-1|14|TRBV28
CASSTSGRAGEQFF
>TRBJ2-5|14|TRBV18
CASSPYGQQETQYF
>TRBJ2-3|17|TRBV6-4
CASSDSSSGGATDTQYF
>TRBJ2-5|15|TRBV19
CASRGGQGASETQYF
>TRBJ2-7|13|TRBV12-3/TRBV12-4
CASSTGAQDEQYF
>TRBJ2-5|15|TRBV7-7
CASSFSSGTQETQYF
>TRBJ1-1|13|TRBV11-2
CASSQDRVPEAFF
>TRBJ1-1|13|TRBV6-5
CASSIKEGTEAFF
>TRBJ1-4|15|TRBV6-2/TRBV6-3
CASSYSREVDEKLFF
>TRBJ2-7|12|TRBV29-1
CSVRVGSYEQYF
>TRBJ1-6|15|TRBV2
CASSRSGHNNSPLHF
>TRBJ2-7|17|TRBV5-4
CASSLAHPGQGTYEQYF
>TRBJ2-3|17|TRBV7-8
CASSLLADGGAPDTQYF
>TRBJ1-1|13|TRBV30
CAWSVYMNTEAFF
>TRBJ1-4|16|TRBV13
CASSLGHGGLGEKLFF
>TRBJ1-2|16|TRBV5-1
CASSLGDGGVNYGYTF
>TRBJ2-2|16|TRBV28
CARAGTGAGVTGELFF
>TRBJ2-1|15|TRBV2
CASSEGTGGGNEQFF
>TRBJ1-5|13|TRBV7-2
CASSAFSNQPQHF
>TRBJ2-3|16|TRBV19
CASSGGLADLTDTQYF
>TRBJ2-4|11|TRBV5-5
CASSLGPVQYF
>TRBJ2-3|16|TRBV7-9
CASSFGTAGWTDTQYF
>TRBJ1-2|15|TRBV5-6
CASFTWTGVGYGYTF
>TRBJ1-3|17|TRBV7-8
CASSLAMTGFYGNTIYF
>TRBJ2-7|14|TRBV19
CASSSGTVGSEQYF
>TRBJ2-2|16|TRBV10-3
CAISGSLAGVTGELFF
>TRBJ2-1|16|TRBV4-1
CASSLSVRGTYNEQFF
>TRBJ2-7|14|TRBV4-1
CASSQEHPTYEQYF
>TRBJ2-5|13|TRBV11-2
CASSLGWEETQYF
>TRBJ1-5|13|TRBV6-4
CASSLDWDQPQHF
>TRBJ2-5|16|TRBV6-2/TRBV6-3
CASSLPSGGIQETQYF
>TRBJ2-3|15|TRBV9
CASSRTGVGTDTQYF
>TRBJ2-7|14|TRBV7-2
CASSLQGARDEQYF
>TRBJ2-1|16|TRBV5-1
CASSLDTAGVFNEQFF
>TRBJ2-3|15|TRBV6-4
CASSGLAGGPDTQYF
>TRBJ1-1|14|TRBV7-8
CASSRNRMNTEAFF
>TRBJ1-2|20|TRBV12-1
CASSLGTGGHHDPSHYGYTF
>TRBJ2-2|16|TRBV7-2
CASSFGGGRGTGELFF